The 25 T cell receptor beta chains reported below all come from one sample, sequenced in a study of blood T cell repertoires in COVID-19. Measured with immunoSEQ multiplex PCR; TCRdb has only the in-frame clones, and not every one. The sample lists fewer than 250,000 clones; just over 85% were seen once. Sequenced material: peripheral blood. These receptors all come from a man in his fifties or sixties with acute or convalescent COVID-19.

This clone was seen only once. In DNA, the CDR3 is TGTGCCAGCAGTTACCGGCCGACAGGGATGGGCGAGACCCAGTACTTC. As protein: CASSYRPTGMGETQYF. The chain carries TRBV6-5 and TRBJ2-5, with 7 nucleotides matching TRBD1. Per germline, CDR1 MNHEY and CDR2 SVGAGI. The CDR3 loop spans 16 amino acids. The junction had 11 bases not matched to a gene; V was cut back by 2 bases and J by 5 bases.

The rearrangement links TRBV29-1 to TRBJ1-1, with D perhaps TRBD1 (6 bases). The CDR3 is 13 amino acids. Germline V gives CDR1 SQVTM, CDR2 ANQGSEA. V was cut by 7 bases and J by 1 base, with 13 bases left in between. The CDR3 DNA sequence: TGCAGCGCCCGGGACAATGGGAACACTGAAGCTTTCTTT. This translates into CSARDNGNTEAFF.

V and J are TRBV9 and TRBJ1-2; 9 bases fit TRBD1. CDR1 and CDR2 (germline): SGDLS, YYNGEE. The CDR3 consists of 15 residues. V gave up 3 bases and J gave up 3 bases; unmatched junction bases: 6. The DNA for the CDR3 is TGTGCCAGCAGCGCAGACAGGGGGGTCGACTATGGCTACACCTTC. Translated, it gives CASSADRGVDYGYTF.

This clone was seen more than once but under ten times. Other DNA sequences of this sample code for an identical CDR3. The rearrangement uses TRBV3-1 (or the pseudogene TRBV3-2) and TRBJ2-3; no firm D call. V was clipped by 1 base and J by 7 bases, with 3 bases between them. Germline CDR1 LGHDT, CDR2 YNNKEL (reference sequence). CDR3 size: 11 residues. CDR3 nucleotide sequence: TGTGCCAGCAGCCAAGCAAATACGCAGTATTTT. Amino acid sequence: CASSQANTQYF.

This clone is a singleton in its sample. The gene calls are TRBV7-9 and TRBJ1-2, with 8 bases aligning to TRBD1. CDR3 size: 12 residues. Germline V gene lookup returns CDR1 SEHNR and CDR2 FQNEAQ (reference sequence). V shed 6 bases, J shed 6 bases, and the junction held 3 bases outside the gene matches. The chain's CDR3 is CASRGTGNGYTF. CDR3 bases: TGTGCCAGCAGAGGGACAGGCAATGGCTACACCTTC.

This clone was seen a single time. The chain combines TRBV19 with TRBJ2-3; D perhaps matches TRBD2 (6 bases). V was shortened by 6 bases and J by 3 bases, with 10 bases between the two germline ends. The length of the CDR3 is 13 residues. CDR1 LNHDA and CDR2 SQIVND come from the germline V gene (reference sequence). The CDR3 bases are TGTGCCAGTAGGGGTAGCGGTACAGATACGCAGTATTTT. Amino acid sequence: CASRGSGTDTQYF.

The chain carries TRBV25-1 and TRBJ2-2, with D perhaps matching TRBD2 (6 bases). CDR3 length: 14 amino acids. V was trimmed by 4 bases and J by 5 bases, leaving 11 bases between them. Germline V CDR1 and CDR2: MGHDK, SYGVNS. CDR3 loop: CASSGLGETGELFF. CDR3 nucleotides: TGTGCCAGCAGTGGACTAGGGGAAACCGGGGAGCTGTTTTTT.

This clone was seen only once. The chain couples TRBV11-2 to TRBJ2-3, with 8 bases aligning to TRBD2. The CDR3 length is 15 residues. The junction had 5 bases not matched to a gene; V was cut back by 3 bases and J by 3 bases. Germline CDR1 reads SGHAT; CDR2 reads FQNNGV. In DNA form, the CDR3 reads TGTGCCAGCAGCTTGGTAGCGGGATCTACAGATACGCAGTATTTT. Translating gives CASSLVAGSTDTQYF.

The CDR3 bases are TGCGCCAGCAGTTCGAGCGGGGAGCTGTTTTTT. It yields the protein CASSSSGELFF. The chain uses TRBV10-2 and TRBJ2-2; D gene uncertain. The CDR3 covers 11 residues. Germline CDR1 and CDR2: WSHSY and SAAADI. Trimming took 5 bases from V and 7 from J, leaving 5 bases between them.

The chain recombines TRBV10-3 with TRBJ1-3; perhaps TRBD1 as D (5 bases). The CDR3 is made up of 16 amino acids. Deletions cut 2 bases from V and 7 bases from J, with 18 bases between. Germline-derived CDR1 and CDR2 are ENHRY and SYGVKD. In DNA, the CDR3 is TGTGCCATCAGTGAGGCCCTTCCGGGGGGAGCTAACACCATATATTTT. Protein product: CAISEALPGGANTIYF.

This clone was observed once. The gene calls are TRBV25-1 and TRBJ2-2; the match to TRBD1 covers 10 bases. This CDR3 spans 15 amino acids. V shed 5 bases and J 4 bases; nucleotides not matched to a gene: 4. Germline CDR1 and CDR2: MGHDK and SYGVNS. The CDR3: CASSPWTGGTGELFF. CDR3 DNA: TGTGCCAGCAGTCCTTGGACAGGGGGCACCGGGGAGCTGTTTTTT.

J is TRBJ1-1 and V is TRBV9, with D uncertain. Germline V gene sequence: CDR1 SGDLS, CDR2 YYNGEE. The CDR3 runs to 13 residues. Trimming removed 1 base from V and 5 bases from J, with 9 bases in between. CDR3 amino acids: CASSVQAGTEAFF. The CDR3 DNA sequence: TGTGCCAGCAGCGTACAGGCCGGAACTGAAGCTTTCTTT.

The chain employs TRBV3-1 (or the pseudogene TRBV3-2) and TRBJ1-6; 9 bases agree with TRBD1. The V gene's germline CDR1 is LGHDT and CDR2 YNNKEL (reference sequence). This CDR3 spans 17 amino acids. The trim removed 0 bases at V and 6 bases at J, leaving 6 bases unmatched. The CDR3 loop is CASSQDLEDRGNSPLHF. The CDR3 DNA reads TGTGCCAGCAGCCAAGATTTGGAGGACAGGGGTAATTCACCCCTCCACTTT.

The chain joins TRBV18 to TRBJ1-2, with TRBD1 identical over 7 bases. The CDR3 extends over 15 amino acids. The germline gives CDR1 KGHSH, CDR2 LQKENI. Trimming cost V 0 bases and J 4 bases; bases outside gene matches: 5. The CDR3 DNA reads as TGTGCCAGCTCACCACCGGTCGGGACAGCCTATGGCTACACCTTC. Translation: CASSPPVGTAYGYTF.

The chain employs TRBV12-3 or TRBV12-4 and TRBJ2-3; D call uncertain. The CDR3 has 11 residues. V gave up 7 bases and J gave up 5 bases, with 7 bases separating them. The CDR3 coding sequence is TGTGCCAGCACCTTACTAGATACGCAGTATTTT. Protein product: CASTLLDTQYF.

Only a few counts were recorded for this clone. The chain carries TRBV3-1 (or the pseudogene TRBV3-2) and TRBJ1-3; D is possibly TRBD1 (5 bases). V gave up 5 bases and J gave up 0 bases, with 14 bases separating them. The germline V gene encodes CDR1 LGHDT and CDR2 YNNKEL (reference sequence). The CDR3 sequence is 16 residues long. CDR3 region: CASSSVGQFSGNTIYF. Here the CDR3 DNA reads TGTGCCAGCAGCTCCGTGGGGCAGTTCTCTGGAAACACCATATATTTT.

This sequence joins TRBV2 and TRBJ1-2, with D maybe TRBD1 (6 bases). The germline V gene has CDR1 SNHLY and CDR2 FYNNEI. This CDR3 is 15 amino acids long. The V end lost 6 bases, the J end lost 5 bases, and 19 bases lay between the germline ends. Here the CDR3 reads CASSSGAPRGYGYTF. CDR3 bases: TGTGCCAGCAGCTCAGGGGCCCCAAGGGGATATGGCTACACCTTC.

The CDR3: CASSRDSLTNEKLFF. DNA of the CDR3: TGTGCCAGCAGTCGGGACAGCCTAACTAATGAAAAACTGTTTTTT. The chain employs TRBV27 and TRBJ1-4; 7 nucleotides line up with TRBD1. J gave up 1 base and V 5 bases, and 4 bases lay outside the gene matches. Germline V gives CDR1 MNHEY, CDR2 SMNVEV (reference sequence). This CDR3 is built from 15 residues.

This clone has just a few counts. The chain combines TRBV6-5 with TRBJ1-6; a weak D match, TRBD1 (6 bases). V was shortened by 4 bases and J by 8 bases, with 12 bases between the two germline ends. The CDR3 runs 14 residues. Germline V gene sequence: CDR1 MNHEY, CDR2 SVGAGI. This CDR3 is CASSSGTTHSPLHF. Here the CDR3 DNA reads TGTGCCAGCAGTTCCGGGACAACCCATTCACCCCTCCACTTT.

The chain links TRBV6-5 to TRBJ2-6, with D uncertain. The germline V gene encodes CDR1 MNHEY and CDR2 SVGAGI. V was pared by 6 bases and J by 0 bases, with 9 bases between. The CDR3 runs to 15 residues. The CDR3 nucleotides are TGTGCCAGCAGACCACAGAGCTCTGGGGCCAACGTCCTGACTTTC. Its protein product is CASRPQSSGANVLTF.

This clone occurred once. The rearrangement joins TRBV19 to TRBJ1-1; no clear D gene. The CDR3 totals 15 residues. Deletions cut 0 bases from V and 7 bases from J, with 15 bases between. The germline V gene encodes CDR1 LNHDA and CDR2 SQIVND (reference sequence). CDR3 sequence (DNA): TGTGCCAGTAGTATAGAACTCCCTAGTCGAGATGAAGCTTTCTTT. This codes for CASSIELPSRDEAFF.

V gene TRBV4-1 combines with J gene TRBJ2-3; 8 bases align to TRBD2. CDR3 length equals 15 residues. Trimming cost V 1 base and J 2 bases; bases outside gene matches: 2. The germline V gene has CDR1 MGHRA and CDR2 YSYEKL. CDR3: CASSQAGGYTDTQYF. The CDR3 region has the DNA TGCGCCAGCAGCCAAGCGGGGGGGTACACAGATACGCAGTATTTT.

DNA of the CDR3: TGCGCCAGCAGCCAAGGGTCTAGCTATGGCTACACCTTC. Translated: CASSQGSSYGYTF. The chain recombines TRBV4-1 with TRBJ1-2; D gene uncertain. The CDR3 contains 13 residues. Germline assignment: CDR1 MGHRA and CDR2 YSYEKL. Trimming shortened V by 1 base and J by 4 bases, and 7 bases separated the two germline ends.

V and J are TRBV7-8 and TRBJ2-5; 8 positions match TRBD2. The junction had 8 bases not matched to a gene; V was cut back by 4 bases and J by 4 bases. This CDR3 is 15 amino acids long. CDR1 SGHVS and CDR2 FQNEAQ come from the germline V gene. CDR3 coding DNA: TGTGCCAGCAGCTCCCGCGGGGGGTCGGCAGAGACCCAGTACTTC. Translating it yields CASSSRGGSAETQYF.

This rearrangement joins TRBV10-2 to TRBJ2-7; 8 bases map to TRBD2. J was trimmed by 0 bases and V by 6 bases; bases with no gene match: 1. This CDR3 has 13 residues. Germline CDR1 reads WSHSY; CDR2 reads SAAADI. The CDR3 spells CASRGTSSYEQYF. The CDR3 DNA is TGCGCCAGCAGGGGGACTAGCTCCTACGAGCAGTACTTC.